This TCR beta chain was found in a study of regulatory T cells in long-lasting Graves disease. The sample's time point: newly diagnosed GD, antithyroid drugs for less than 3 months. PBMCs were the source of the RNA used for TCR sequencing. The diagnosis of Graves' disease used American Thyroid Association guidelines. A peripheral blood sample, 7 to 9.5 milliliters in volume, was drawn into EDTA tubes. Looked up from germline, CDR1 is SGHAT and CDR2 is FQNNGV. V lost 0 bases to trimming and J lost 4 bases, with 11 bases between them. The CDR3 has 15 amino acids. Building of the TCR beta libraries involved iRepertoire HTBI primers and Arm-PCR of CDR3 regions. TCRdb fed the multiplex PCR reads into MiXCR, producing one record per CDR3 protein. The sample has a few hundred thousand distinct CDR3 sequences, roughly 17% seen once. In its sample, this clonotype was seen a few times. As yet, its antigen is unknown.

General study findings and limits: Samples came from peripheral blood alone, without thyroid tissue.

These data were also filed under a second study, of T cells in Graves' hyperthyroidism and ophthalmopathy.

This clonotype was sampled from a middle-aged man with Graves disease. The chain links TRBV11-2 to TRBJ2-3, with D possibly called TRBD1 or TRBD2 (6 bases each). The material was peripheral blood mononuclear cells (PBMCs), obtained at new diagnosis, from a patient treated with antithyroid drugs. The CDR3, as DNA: TGTGCCAGCAGCTTAGATCGGGGGCAGGCAGATACGCAGTATTTT. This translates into CASSLDRGQADTQYF.